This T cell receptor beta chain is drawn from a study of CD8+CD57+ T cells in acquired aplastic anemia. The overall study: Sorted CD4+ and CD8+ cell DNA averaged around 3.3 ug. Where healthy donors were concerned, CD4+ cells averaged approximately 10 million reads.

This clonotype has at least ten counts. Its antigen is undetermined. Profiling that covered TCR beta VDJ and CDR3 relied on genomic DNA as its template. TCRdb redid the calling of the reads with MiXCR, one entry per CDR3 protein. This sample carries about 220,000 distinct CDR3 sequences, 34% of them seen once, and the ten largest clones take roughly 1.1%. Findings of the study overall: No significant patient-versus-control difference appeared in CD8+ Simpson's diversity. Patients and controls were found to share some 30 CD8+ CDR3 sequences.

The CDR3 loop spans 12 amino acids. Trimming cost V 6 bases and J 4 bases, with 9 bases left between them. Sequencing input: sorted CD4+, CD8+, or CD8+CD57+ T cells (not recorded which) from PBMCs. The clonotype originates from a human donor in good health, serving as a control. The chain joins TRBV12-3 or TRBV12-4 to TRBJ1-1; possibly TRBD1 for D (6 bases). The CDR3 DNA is TGTGCCAGCAGACCCAGGGGCACTGAAGCTTTCTTT. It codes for CASRPRGTEAFF.